This is a list of T cell receptor beta chains from one sample in a study of shared clonotypes between healthy human individuals. Using immunoSEQ multiplex PCR, the repertoire was profiled, and TCRdb retains in-frame clones only, with some absent. The repertoire holds about 650,000 clones, with 95% to 96% as singletons. The sequenced sample consisted of naive CD8+ T cells sorted from blood. The origin of the receptors is a woman under 40 in good health. CDR3s include the opening cysteine and the closing phenylalanine or tryptophan. A D gene is named only where the DNA matches it firmly. Size is stated for part of the rows, as once, few or many counts, or as a class when the clone is expanded.

j_call | d_call | v_call | clone_size | cdr3_nt | cdr3_aa
TRBJ2-5 | TRBD2 | TRBV11-2 | once | TGTGCCAGCAGCTTAGACACCTTTGGGGAGGGAGAAGAGACCCAGTACTTC | CASSLDTFGEGEETQYF
TRBJ1-5 | NA | TRBV5-5 | NA | TGTGCCAGCAGCCAGGGATCGGGTCAGCCCCAGCATTTT | CASSQGSGQPQHF
TRBJ2-5 | NA | TRBV18 | NA | TGTGCCAGCACCCGGTACCAAGAGACCCAGTACTTC | CASTRYQETQYF
TRBJ2-7 | NA | TRBV7-6 | NA | TGTGCCAGCAGCTTAGGAAGTGACGAGCAGTACTTC | CASSLGSDEQYF
TRBJ2-1 | TRBD2 | TRBV6-5 | NA | TGTGCCAGCAGTTACGGAGCGGGGTACAATGAGCAGTTCTTC | CASSYGAGYNEQFF
TRBJ2-3 | TRBD1 | TRBV30 | NA | TGTGCCTGGATTGGGACAGACACAGATACGCAGTATTTT | CAWIGTDTDTQYF
TRBJ1-4 | NA | TRBV16 | NA | TGTGCCAGCAGCCCACCGGGAGGTTCGCACGAAAAACTGTTTTTT | CASSPPGGSHEKLFF
TRBJ1-1 | NA | TRBV7-9 | NA | TGTGCCAGCAGCTTAGTGGGACGGAGCACTGAAGCTTTCTTT | CASSLVGRSTEAFF
TRBJ2-1 | NA | TRBV27 | NA | TGTGCCAGCAGTTTCGCCCCCGCCGAAGGAGGGAGAGACAATGAGCAGTTCTTC | CASSFAPAEGGRDNEQFF
TRBJ2-3 | NA | TRBV11-2 | NA | TGTGCCAGCAGCCCCGGGCGGGCCCCAGATACGCAGTATTTT | CASSPGRAPDTQYF
TRBJ2-2 | NA | TRBV27 | NA | TGTGCCAGCAGTGTGCAGTGGGGGGAGGCCGGGGAGCTGTTTTTT | CASSVQWGEAGELFF
TRBJ1-5 | NA | TRBV10-1 | NA | TGCGCCAGCAGTGAGCGGGACAAAGTTCAGCCCCAGCATTTT | CASSERDKVQPQHF
TRBJ2-1 | NA | TRBV4-1 | NA | TGCGCCAGCAGCCCCTCGGGGCATGAGCAGTTCTTC | CASSPSGHEQFF